This T cell receptor (beta chain) is from a study of beta chain features in type 1 diabetes. Study-wide results and limits: Possible PCR preference for shorter templates applied equally to patients and controls. Shorter TCRB CDR3s, moderately but significantly so, were found in Type 1 diabetes patients in all four CD4+ subsets. The question left open here concerned HLA type influencing TCRB rearrangement. Among patients, naive, central memory and Treg TCRB repertoires appeared more similar than among healthy donors.

This clone was seen repeatedly, ten times or more. Its antigen is as yet unknown. Every donor had blood drawn once into heparin, around 100 mL on average. The whole isolated RNA underwent reverse transcription, so sequencing captured expressed TCRB transcripts. Clones were sequenced by immunoSEQ multiplex PCR, and TCRdb holds only the in-frame ones, with some missing. The repertoire includes around 150,000 clones, under 13% of them detected once, and 0.5% sits in the top ten. Germline CDR1 is SGDLS and CDR2 is YYNGEE. Trimming removed 4 bases from V and 6 bases from J; junction bases left unmatched: 6. CDR3 size: 14 residues.

The chain has TRBV9 and TRBJ2-2, with 7 nucleotides matching TRBD2. Sequencing was performed on central memory CD4+ T cells from blood. The sequence was obtained from a man aged 30 to 39 with type 1 diabetes. CDR3 sequence: CASSPLGGAGELFF. The CDR3 nucleotides read TGTGCCAGCAGCCCCCTGGGGGGGGCCGGGGAGCTGTTTTTT.